Only a few counts were recorded for the clone carrying this T cell receptor beta chain. The data were taken from a study of T cells in Graves' hyperthyroidism and ophthalmopathy. From RNA transcripts, TCR beta CDR3 regions were amplified. When the TCR CDR3 underwent first-round RT-PCR, the HTBI primer set was used. One entry per CDR3 protein results from TCRdb running MiXCR on the multiplex PCR reads. The sample carries a few hundred thousand distinct CDR3 sequences, around 14% recorded once. Graves' hyperthyroidism was deemed stable given no ophthalmopathy progression within 18 months. Newly diagnosed hyperthyroidism patients aged 18 to 65 years had disease lasting under 2 months. J gave up 4 bases and V 4 bases, and 3 bases lay outside the gene matches. The CDR3 contains 15 residues. Germline V lookup: CDR1 LNHNV, CDR2 YYDKDF (reference sequence).

The sample was blood. The genes are TRBV15 and TRBJ2-6; the match to TRBD1 covers 8 bases. This sequence was found in a woman under 30 with Graves' hyperthyroidism. This CDR3 is CATSNQGAGANVLTF. In nucleotides, the CDR3 is TGTGCCACCAGCAATCAGGGGGCCGGGGCCAACGTCCTGACTTTC.